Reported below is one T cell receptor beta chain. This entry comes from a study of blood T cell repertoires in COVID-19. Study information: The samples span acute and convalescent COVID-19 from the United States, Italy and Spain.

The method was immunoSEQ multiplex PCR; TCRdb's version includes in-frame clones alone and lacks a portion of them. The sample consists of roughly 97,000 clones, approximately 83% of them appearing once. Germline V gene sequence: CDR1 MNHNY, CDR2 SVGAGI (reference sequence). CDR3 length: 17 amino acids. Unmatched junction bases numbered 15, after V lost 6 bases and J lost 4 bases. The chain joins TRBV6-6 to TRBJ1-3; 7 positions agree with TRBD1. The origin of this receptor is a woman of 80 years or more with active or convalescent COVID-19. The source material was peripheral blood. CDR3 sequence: CASSRADRALTGNTIYF. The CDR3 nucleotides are TGTGCCAGCAGCCGAGCAGACAGGGCCCTCACGGGAAACACCATATATTTT.